Included here is one T cell receptor beta chain sequence, with context. The CDR3 has 11 residues. Germline V gene lookup returns CDR1 GTSNPN and CDR2 SVGIG (reference sequence). The V gene lost 0 bases and the J gene lost 13 bases, with 12 bases spanning the gap. Original methodology: By means of reference gene primer amplification, nucleated cell counts were estimated. This table comes from immunoSEQ multiplex PCR, and its TCRdb copy is limited to in-frame clones, with some not included. Clone size and V and J calls were adopted from that table, with D and trimming inferred from the DNA. Among about 410,000 clones listed, roughly 89% were seen once. This sample is part of a study of blood T cell repertoires in COVID-19. Study at large: Sites across the United States, Italy and Spain contributed samples from acute and convalescent COVID-19. T cells, B-cell-depleted T cells, or PBMCs supplied cDNA or gDNA.

This chain uses TRBV30 with TRBJ1-2; maybe TRBD1 (5 bases). This receptor was identified in a woman in her twenties or thirties with active or convalescent COVID-19. The sample comprised peripheral blood. The CDR3 DNA reads TGTGCCTGGAGTGTACAGGAGGGCCGCACCTTC. Translated, it gives CAWSVQEGRTF.